This T cell receptor (beta chain) appears in the sequencing data of a study of blood T cell repertoires in COVID-19. Study-level information: In each case, the material was cDNA or gDNA derived from T cells, B-cell-depleted T cells, or PBMCs.

The trim removed 4 bases at V and 2 bases at J, leaving 2 bases unmatched. The CDR3 has 14 residues. CDR1 and CDR2 (germline): ENHRY, SYGVKD. The table came from immunoSEQ multiplex PCR; TCRdb's copy has only in-frame clones and leaves some out. This sample carries around 370,000 clones, around 87% of them seen once, and the ten largest clones take just under 6.5%. V and J are TRBV10-3 and TRBJ2-7, with TRBD1 matching 10 bases. The sample consisted of peripheral blood. This sequence originates from a woman between 45 and 60 years old with COVID-19, enrolled during active disease. CDR3 protein: CAISGGQGTYEQYF. The CDR3 coding sequence is TGTGCCATCAGTGGGGGACAGGGGACCTACGAGCAGTACTTC.